This is a list of T cell receptor beta chains from one sample in a study of T cells in Graves' hyperthyroidism and ophthalmopathy. In TCRdb, the multiplex PCR reads were re-called with MiXCR into one record per CDR3 protein. This table has about 250,000 distinct CDR3 sequences, roughly 22% appearing once. Input material: blood. Source of these receptors: a woman aged 40 to 50 with Graves' ophthalmopathy. Each CDR3 is given with its conserved first and last residue. The order of the fields is J gene, clone size, V gene, CDR3 length, D gene, CDR3 protein, CDR3 DNA. D genes are given only for firm matches. Rows give clone size only sometimes, using once, few, many, or a class for an expanded clone.

>TRBJ2-6|.|TRBV11-2|17|.
CASSLSTRSSGANVLTF
TGTGCCAGCAGCTTAAGTACGCGGAGCTCTGGGGCCAACGTCCTGACTTTC
>TRBJ2-3|many|TRBV27|15|.
CASSPGSKRTDTQYF
TGTGCCAGCAGTCCTGGGTCAAAGCGCACAGATACGCAGTATTTT
>TRBJ2-7|.|TRBV11-2|16|TRBD2
CASSLDKRENSYEQYF
TGTGCCAGCAGCTTAGATAAGCGGGAGAACTCCTACGAGCAGTACTTC
>TRBJ2-5|many|TRBV28|14|.
CASSATGGGETQYF
TGTGCCAGCAGTGCTACAGGGGGAGGGGAGACCCAGTACTTC
>TRBJ2-5|many|TRBV5-1|15|.
CASSVNGQPQETQYF
TGCGCCAGCAGCGTTAATGGACAGCCCCAAGAGACCCAGTACTTC
>TRBJ2-5|many|TRBV20-1|11|.
CSGTVQETQYF
TGCAGCGGGACTGTTCAAGAGACCCAGTACTTC
>TRBJ1-1|many|TRBV6-1|18|.
CASSEFEPRDGLNTEAFF
TGTGCCAGCAGTGAATTCGAACCCCGGGACGGATTGAACACTGAAGCTTTCTTT
>TRBJ2-5|.|TRBV6-1|14|TRBD2
CASSAGGLGETQYF
TGTGCCAGCAGTGCGGGGGGGTTGGGGGAGACCCAGTACTTC
>TRBJ2-5|many|TRBV12-3/TRBV12-4|14|TRBD1
CASSSTGDGETQYF
TGTGCCAGCAGTTCGACAGGGGACGGGGAGACCCAGTACTTC
>TRBJ1-1|many|TRBV27|15|.
CASSFLGASDTEAFF
TGTGCCAGCAGTTTCCTGGGGGCTTCTGACACTGAAGCTTTCTTT
>TRBJ1-5|.|TRBV20-1|13|.
CSAYGRGNQPQHF
TGCAGTGCCTACGGGAGGGGCAATCAGCCCCAGCATTTT
>TRBJ1-5|many|TRBV30|13|TRBD1
CAWSGTGNQPQHF
TGTGCCTGGTCCGGGACAGGGAATCAGCCCCAGCATTTT
>TRBJ1-2|few|TRBV24-1|14|.
CATSDPTENYGYTF
TGTGCCACCAGTGACCCAACAGAGAACTATGGCTACACCTTC
>TRBJ2-2|many|TRBV10-2|15|TRBD1
CASSRQGAGTGELFF
TGCGCCAGCAGCCGACAGGGGGCAGGGACCGGGGAGCTGTTTTTT
>TRBJ1-2|.|TRBV6-1|14|.
CASSERGVTWGYTF
TGTGCCAGCAGTGAAAGGGGGGTTACCTGGGGCTACACCTTC
>TRBJ2-5|many|TRBV4-1|14|.
CASSPYGAVETQYF
TGCGCCAGCAGCCCTTATGGGGCGGTAGAGACCCAGTACTTC
>TRBJ2-7|.|TRBV27|15|.
CASSSRGADYYEQYF
TGTGCCAGCAGCTCCCGGGGAGCGGACTACTACGAGCAGTACTTC
>TRBJ2-2|few|TRBV5-1|14|.
CASSLAANTGELFF
TGCGCCAGCAGCTTGGCGGCGAACACCGGGGAGCTGTTTTTT
>TRBJ2-7|.|TRBV29-1|13|TRBD2
CSVRISGVDEQSF
TGCAGCGTACGGATTAGCGGGGTGGACGAGCAGTCCTTC
>TRBJ2-3|few|TRBV4-2|16|TRBD2
CASSPGLAGVPDTQYF
TGTGCCAGCAGCCCGGGACTAGCGGGAGTACCAGATACGCAGTATTTT
>TRBJ2-5|.|TRBV6-1|12|TRBD2
CASQLAGETQYF
TGTGCCAGCCAACTAGCGGGGGAGACCCAGTACTTC
>TRBJ2-7|many|TRBV7-9|15|TRBD2
CASSWTSGGSYEQYF
TGTGCCAGCAGCTGGACTAGCGGGGGATCCTACGAGCAGTACTTC
>TRBJ2-5|.|TRBV2|14|.
CASSKGGSQETQYF
TGTGCCAGCAGTAAGGGGGGGTCTCAAGAGACCCAGTACTTC
>TRBJ2-4|.|TRBV7-9|17|.
CASSLARESWAKNIQYF
TGTGCCAGCAGCTTAGCGAGAGAATCCTGGGCCAAAAACATTCAGTATTTC
>TRBJ1-1|.|TRBV28|14|.
CASSLRASLTEAFF
TGTGCCAGCAGTTTAAGGGCGAGTCTCACTGAAGCTTTCTTT
>TRBJ1-2|many|TRBV19|12|.
CASSTGYDGYTF
TGTGCCAGTAGTACAGGGTACGATGGCTACACCTTC
>TRBJ1-5|many|TRBV12-3/TRBV12-4|13|TRBD1
CASRGQDNQPQHF
TGTGCCAGCAGGGGACAGGACAATCAGCCCCAGCATTTT
>TRBJ2-7|many|TRBV10-3|13|.
CATWTLNSYEQYF
TGTGCCACCTGGACTCTCAACTCCTACGAGCAGTACTTC
>TRBJ2-2|many|TRBV7-9|15|.
CASSLGTSHTGELFF
TGTGCCAGCAGCTTAGGGACTTCCCACACCGGGGAGCTGTTTTTT
>TRBJ1-1|.|TRBV19|14|TRBD1
CAIGTGGPRTEAFF
TGTGCCATTGGTACAGGGGGGCCGAGGACTGAAGCTTTCTTT
>TRBJ2-2|many|TRBV7-9|12|.
CASSPRSGELFF
TGTGCCAGCTCCCCCAGGAGCGGGGAGCTGTTTTTT
>TRBJ2-5|many|TRBV9|12|.
CASSEGGETQYF
TGTGCCAGCAGCGAGGGGGGAGAGACCCAGTACTTC
>TRBJ1-2|.|TRBV7-8|14|TRBD1
CASSSRTGKGGYTF
TGTGCCAGCAGCTCGCGGACAGGGAAAGGCGGCTACACCTTC
>TRBJ2-7|.|TRBV6-1|14|.
CASSVEGGGYEQYF
TGTGCCAGCAGCGTTGAGGGAGGGGGCTACGAGCAGTACTTC
>TRBJ2-5|many|TRBV28|17|.
CASSPIISARGQETQYF
TGTGCCAGCAGTCCCATTATTAGCGCTCGTGGCCAAGAGACCCAGTACTTC
>TRBJ1-2|many|TRBV28|12|.
CASMETNYGYTF
TGTGCCAGCATGGAAACTAACTATGGCTACACCTTC
>TRBJ2-5|.|TRBV11-2|13|.
CASSAELVETQYF
TGTGCCAGCAGCGCAGAGCTAGTAGAGACCCAGTACTTC
>TRBJ2-7|many|TRBV6-1|13|.
CASSQLRQPKQYF
TGTGCCAGCAGTCAACTACGACAGCCGAAGCAGTACTTC